These T cell receptor beta chains were read from a single sample in a study of blood T cell repertoires in COVID-19. Clones were read by immunoSEQ multiplex PCR, and TCRdb kept only the in-frame ones, dropping some. This table has 150,000 to 200,000 clones, about 79% appearing once. The sequencing sample was made of PBMCs or T cells enriched from blood (not recorded which). These receptor sequences come from a man aged 50 or older who had recovered from COVID-19. Both conserved end residues are part of each CDR3. D genes are given only for firm matches. Size tells how often a clone was seen (once, few, many) or the class of an expanded clone, and some rows leave it out.

TRBJ1-5	NA	once	TRBV6-6	TGTGCCAGCAAGGAGGAGGCGGATCAGCCCCAGCATTTT	CASKEEADQPQHF
TRBJ1-3	TRBD1	NA	TRBV27	TGTGCCAGCAGTCCGCAGGGACAGTCTCGCGGAAACACCATATATTTT	CASSPQGQSRGNTIYF
TRBJ2-7	NA	NA	TRBV4-1	TGCGCCAGCAGCCCCAACAGGGTAGCCTACGAGCAGTACTTC	CASSPNRVAYEQYF
TRBJ2-7	NA	NA	TRBV5-6	TGTGCCAGCAGCTTGGAGGAGGGACGGATCTCCTACGAGCAGTACTTC	CASSLEEGRISYEQYF
TRBJ1-3	TRBD1	NA	TRBV6-5	TGTGCCAGCAGTTCTGACAGGGCCTCCGGAAACACCATATATTTT	CASSSDRASGNTIYF
TRBJ2-1	TRBD2	NA	TRBV7-2	TGTGCCAGCAGACGCGGACTAGCGGGTCACAATGAGCAGTTCTTC	CASRRGLAGHNEQFF
TRBJ2-1	TRBD2	few	TRBV2	TGTGCCAGCGGGGGAGCGGGGGACCTCAATGAGCAGTTCTTC	CASGGAGDLNEQFF
TRBJ2-3	NA	NA	TRBV4-1	TGCGCCAGCAGCCAAGCCCAGACAGGAAGCACAGATACGCAGTATTTT	CASSQAQTGSTDTQYF
TRBJ2-3	TRBD2	NA	TRBV4-2	TGTGCCAGCAGCCAAGATCCCGGCGGGGGGGCCGGGGGAGAAACGCAGTATTTT	CASSQDPGGGAGGETQYF
TRBJ2-1	TRBD1	NA	TRBV29-1	TGCAGCGTAGAGGACAGGGTGAATGAGCAGTTCTTC	CSVEDRVNEQFF
TRBJ2-5	TRBD2	once	TRBV6-5	TGTGCCACCCGGACTAGTGTCATCGAGACCCAGTACTTC	CATRTSVIETQYF
TRBJ2-7	TRBD1	NA	TRBV28	TGTGCCAGCAGCCCAGGGACAGGGATCTCCTACGAGCAGTACTTC	CASSPGTGISYEQYF
TRBJ2-7	TRBD2	NA	TRBV11-2	TGTGCCAGCAGTTACATAGCGGGGGGGCCCTACGAGCAGTACTTC	CASSYIAGGPYEQYF
TRBJ2-7	NA	NA	TRBV9	TGTGCCAGCAGCGTAGCAGCAGGGAGGTACGAGCAGTACTTC	CASSVAAGRYEQYF
TRBJ1-6	NA	NA	TRBV9	TGTGCCAGCAGCGTATCGGGCAGGGATAATTCACCCCTCCACTTT	CASSVSGRDNSPLHF
TRBJ2-2	TRBD1	NA	TRBV7-3	TGTGCCAGCAGCGAAGAGGGGGCCACCGGGGAGCTGTTTTTT	CASSEEGATGELFF
TRBJ2-5	TRBD1	NA	TRBV13	TGTGCCAGCAGCCTTAGACAGGGGGCGGGCCAAGAGACCCAGTACTTC	CASSLRQGAGQETQYF
TRBJ2-7	TRBD1	NA	TRBV24-1	TGTGCCACCAGTGATTTGTTGACAGGGGGCACACGAGGTAACGAGCAGTACTTC	CATSDLLTGGTRGNEQYF
TRBJ1-4	NA	NA	TRBV6-1	TGTGCCAGCAGTGACGTAGGGGCGGCAGGGCTGAGTGAAAAACTGTTTTTT	CASSDVGAAGLSEKLFF
TRBJ1-1	NA	NA	TRBV10-3	TGTGCCATCAGTGAGCCGGGGGGGAACACTGAAGCTTTCTTT	CAISEPGGNTEAFF
TRBJ1-1	TRBD1	NA	TRBV3-1/TRBV3-2	TGTGCCAGCAGCCGCGGGACAGCAAACACTGAAGCTTTCTTT	CASSRGTANTEAFF
TRBJ1-6	NA	NA	TRBV3-1/TRBV3-2	TGTGCCAGCAGGATAACAGGGAATTCACCCCTCCACTTT	CASRITGNSPLHF
TRBJ2-1	NA	NA	TRBV14	TGTGCCAGCAGCCAGAACTCGTGGGGGCTTCCCTACAATGAGCAGTTCTTC	CASSQNSWGLPYNEQFF
TRBJ1-6	TRBD1	NA	TRBV5-8	TGTGCCAGCAGCCCCGGGACAGTCTATAATTCACCCCTCCACTTT	CASSPGTVYNSPLHF
TRBJ1-1	TRBD1	NA	TRBV3-1/TRBV3-2	TGTGCCAGCAGCCCAAACAGGGGGCGCGAGACTGAAGCTTTCTTT	CASSPNRGRETEAFF
TRBJ1-3	TRBD1	NA	TRBV19	TGTGCCAGTATCAACAGGGGGATCTCTGGAAACACCATATATTTT	CASINRGISGNTIYF
TRBJ1-1	TRBD1	NA	TRBV19	TGTGCCAGTTCCAAAACAGGGGGTAACACTGAAGCTTTCTTT	CASSKTGGNTEAFF
TRBJ2-5	NA	NA	TRBV5-1	TGCGCCAGTCGACAGGTCCAAGAGACCCAGTACTTC	CASRQVQETQYF
TRBJ1-2	TRBD1	NA	TRBV4-1	TGCGCCAGCAGCCGGGACAGTATTAACTATGGCTACACCTTC	CASSRDSINYGYTF
TRBJ1-5	TRBD1	once	TRBV19	TGTGCCAGTAGTCTTGGGACAGGGGAATATCAGCCCCAGCATTTT	CASSLGTGEYQPQHF
TRBJ1-5	NA	NA	TRBV6-5	TGTGCCTGCCTCTTGAGACAGGAGGAGTATCAGCCCCAGCATTTT	CACLLRQEEYQPQHF
TRBJ2-1	TRBD1	NA	TRBV10-1	TGCGCCAGCAGTGTGGGACAGGCAATCGATGAGCAGTTCTTC	CASSVGQAIDEQFF
TRBJ1-5	NA	NA	TRBV30	TGTGCCTGGAGCGAGTACGGCAATCAGCCCCAGCATTTT	CAWSEYGNQPQHF
TRBJ2-7	NA	NA	TRBV3-1/TRBV3-2	TGTGCCAGCAGCCAAGAAGGGGTGGGGATTTGGGAGCAGTACTTC	CASSQEGVGIWEQYF
TRBJ2-2	NA	NA	TRBV5-1	TGCGCCAGCAGCCCTAACACACAGGGCACGAACACCGGGGAGCTGTTTTTT	CASSPNTQGTNTGELFF
TRBJ2-4	TRBD1	NA	TRBV28	TGTGCCAGCAGTTTGCCGCCGGGACAGTGGTACTTC	CASSLPPGQWYF
TRBJ2-3	TRBD2	few	TRBV5-1	TGCGCCAGCTTACTAGCGGGGGCCATAAGCACAGATACGCAGTATTTT	CASLLAGAISTDTQYF
TRBJ2-6	TRBD1	NA	TRBV30	TGTGCCTGGGGAAAGGGGGCTAGCTCTGGGGCCAACGTCCTGACTTTC	CAWGKGASSGANVLTF
TRBJ1-4	NA	NA	TRBV6-5	TGTGCCAGCAGTTACGGGCAGGGGTATGAAAAACTGTTTTTT	CASSYGQGYEKLFF
TRBJ2-5	NA	NA	TRBV3-1/TRBV3-2	TGTGCCAGCAGCCAAGATGGCATAAAGACCCAGTACTTC	CASSQDGIKTQYF
TRBJ1-5	TRBD1	NA	TRBV30	TGTGCCTGGAGTTTTTCCAGGGACAGATCTTCGAATCAGCCCCAGCATTTT	CAWSFSRDRSSNQPQHF
TRBJ1-2	TRBD1	NA	TRBV9	TGTGCCAGCAACTCCCGACAGGGGGATGGCTACACCTTC	CASNSRQGDGYTF
TRBJ2-7	NA	few	TRBV6-5	TGTGCCAGCAGTCCCGACAGTAACTACGAGCAGTACTTC	CASSPDSNYEQYF
TRBJ2-7	NA	NA	TRBV27	TGTGCCAGCAGTTTATCGGCAGGGCTCTACGAGCAGTACTTC	CASSLSAGLYEQYF
TRBJ2-1	TRBD1	NA	TRBV9	TGTGCCAGCAGCACGACAGGGGGCGCCTACAATGAGCAGTTCTTC	CASSTTGGAYNEQFF
TRBJ1-1	TRBD1	once	TRBV10-2	TGCGCCAGCGCCCGACAGGGTGGGACTGAAGCTTTCTTT	CASARQGGTEAFF
TRBJ2-1	TRBD2	NA	TRBV19	TGTGCCAGTAGTATAGTAGCGGGGGGCCTGGATGAGCAGTTCTTC	CASSIVAGGLDEQFF